This T cell receptor (beta chain) derives from a study of cytomegalovirus exposure and HLA in healthy donors. The V segment lost 1 base and the J segment 9 bases; nucleotides outside the gene matches: 5. The CDR3 is 13 residues long. Germline lookup yields CDR1 LGHNA and CDR2 YNFKEQ. Comment on this clone: The antigen remains undetermined.

Primers included in the PCR were 60 Vbeta and 13 Jbeta primers. Data came from immunoSEQ multiplex PCR; TCRdb stores just in-frame clones and leaves some out. The table lists around 110,000 clones, under 80% of them singletons, with roughly 6% in the top ten. The study, taken as a whole, reports: The authors reported that TCR beta sequences could predict HLA-A and HLA-B alleles. These predictions were accurate for most subjects in the first cohort. Rare TCR sequences predominated, though certain public TCRs were found in many donors.

The sample comprised PBMCs. The V gene is TRBV4-2, the J gene TRBJ1-2; TRBD1 aligns across 7 bases. The sequence came from a woman aged 45-60 years in good health and CMV-seropositive. The CDR3 DNA reads TGTGCCAGCAGCCAAGCGGGACAGCACCGCTACACCTTC. Protein product: CASSQAGQHRYTF.